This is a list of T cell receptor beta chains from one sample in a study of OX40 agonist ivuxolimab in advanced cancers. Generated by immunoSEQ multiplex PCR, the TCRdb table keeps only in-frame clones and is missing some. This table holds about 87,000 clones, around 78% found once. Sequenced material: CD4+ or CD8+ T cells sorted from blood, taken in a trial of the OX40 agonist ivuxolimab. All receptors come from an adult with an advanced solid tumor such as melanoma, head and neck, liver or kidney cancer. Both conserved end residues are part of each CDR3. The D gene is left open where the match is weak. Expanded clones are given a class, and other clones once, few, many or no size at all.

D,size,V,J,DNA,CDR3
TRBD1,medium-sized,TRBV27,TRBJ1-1,TGTGCCAGCAGGTGGACAGGGGAAACTGAAGCTTTCTTT,CASRWTGETEAFF
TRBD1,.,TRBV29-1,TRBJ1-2,TGCAGCGTGACAGGGGAGTCGAGCGGCTACACCTTC,CSVTGESSGYTF
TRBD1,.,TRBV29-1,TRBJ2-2,TGCAGCGTCTCCACCGGGACAGGGGGATTCGGCGGGGAGCTGTTTTTT,CSVSTGTGGFGGELFF
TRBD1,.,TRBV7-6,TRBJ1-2,TGTGCCAGCAGCTTAGTGTCCCCCTCTCCGACAGGGGTGGAGGGCTACACCTTC,CASSLVSPSPTGVEGYTF
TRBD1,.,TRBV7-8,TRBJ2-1,TGTGCCAGCAGCTCCCCGGACAGGGAGAATGAGCAGTTCTTC,CASSSPDRENEQFF
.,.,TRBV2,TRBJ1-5,TGTGCCAGCAGTTATCAACAGGGAGATCAGCCCCAGCATTTT,CASSYQQGDQPQHF
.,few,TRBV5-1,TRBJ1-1,TGCGCCAGCAGCTTGGAGTCAGGGGTGACTGAAGCTTTCTTT,CASSLESGVTEAFF
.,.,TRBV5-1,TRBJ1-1,TGCGCCAGCAGCTTGAGTTCAGGGGATCACACTGAAGCTTTCTTT,CASSLSSGDHTEAFF
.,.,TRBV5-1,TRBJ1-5,TGCGCCAGCAGCTTGAGAGGATATAGCAATCAGCCCCAGCATTTT,CASSLRGYSNQPQHF
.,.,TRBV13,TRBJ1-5,TGTGCCAGCAGCTCCACAGGACCCGGTCAGCCCCAGCATTTT,CASSSTGPGQPQHF
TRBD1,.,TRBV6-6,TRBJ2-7,TGTGCCAGCAGTTATGACCCCCAGGGGGCCTACGAGCAGTACTTC,CASSYDPQGAYEQYF
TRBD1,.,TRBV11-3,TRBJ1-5,TGTGCCAGCAGCCCCGTTGTGTTTGGGGACAGGGCATTTAATCAGCCCCAGCATTTT,CASSPVVFGDRAFNQPQHF
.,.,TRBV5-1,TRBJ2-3,TGCGCCAGCAGCCCCGGCCGTGGGGTCCCAGATACGCAGTATTTT,CASSPGRGVPDTQYF
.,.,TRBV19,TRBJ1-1,TGTGCCAGTAGTATCCATACACGGAACACTGAAGCTTTCTTT,CASSIHTRNTEAFF
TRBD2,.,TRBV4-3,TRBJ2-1,TGCGCCAGCAGCCAGGTACTAGCGGGGGGGAACAATGAGCAGTTCTTC,CASSQVLAGGNNEQFF
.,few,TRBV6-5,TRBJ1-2,TGTGCCAGCAGTCGGGGGGTCTACTATGGCTACACCTTC,CASSRGVYYGYTF
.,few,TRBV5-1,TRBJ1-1,TGCGCCAGCAGCTTGGGGGAATCGGGCACTGAAGCTTTCTTT,CASSLGESGTEAFF
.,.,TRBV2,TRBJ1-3,TGTGCCAGCAGGGCTACAGATATTGGAAACACCATATATTTT,CASRATDIGNTIYF
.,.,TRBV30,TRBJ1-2,TGTGCCTGGAGTGCCCCTGGTGGGGGGACCTATGGCTACACCTTC,CAWSAPGGGTYGYTF
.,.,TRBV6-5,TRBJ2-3,TGTGCCAGCAGTGCGGCCTTGTACGGGCCAGATACGCAGTATTTT,CASSAALYGPDTQYF
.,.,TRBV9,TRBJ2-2,TGTGCCAGCAGCCCCCGTCGGGGGTCGAACACCGGGGAGCTGTTTTTT,CASSPRRGSNTGELFF
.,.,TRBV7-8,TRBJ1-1,TGTGCCAGCAGCTTAGCCCCAGGGAGGGACACTGAAGCTTTCTTT,CASSLAPGRDTEAFF
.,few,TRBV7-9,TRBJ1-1,TGTGCCAGCAGCTCAATCCTGGCGGGGTTAATGGGAACTGCTGAAGCTTTCTTT,CASSSILAGLMGTAEAFF
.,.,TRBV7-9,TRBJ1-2,TGTGCCAGCAGCTTCGATCGCTATGGCTACACCTTC,CASSFDRYGYTF
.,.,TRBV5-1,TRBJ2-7,TGCGCCAGCAGCTTGGCTGGGACCCTATACTACGAGCAGTACTTC,CASSLAGTLYYEQYF
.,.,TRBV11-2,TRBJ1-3,TGTGCCAGCAGCTTAGAAGGGTACACTGGAAACACCATATATTTT,CASSLEGYTGNTIYF
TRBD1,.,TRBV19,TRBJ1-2,TGTGCCAGTAGTATCTCGACAGGGGGCTATGGCTACACCTTC,CASSISTGGYGYTF
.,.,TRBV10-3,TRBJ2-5,TGTGCCATCAGTCCTACCTCGGGTTCTCAAGAGACCCAGTACTTC,CAISPTSGSQETQYF
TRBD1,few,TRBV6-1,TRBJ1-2,TGTGCCAGCAGGGAAGGACAGGGGGTATTGGGTGGCTACACCTTC,CASREGQGVLGGYTF
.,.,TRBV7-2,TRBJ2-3,TGTGCCAGCAGCACCCGGCCGGGTAGCACAGATACGCAGTATTTT,CASSTRPGSTDTQYF
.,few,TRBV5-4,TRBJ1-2,TGTGCCAGCAGCTCAGGCCGGGGATTTTCTAACTATGGCTACACCTTC,CASSSGRGFSNYGYTF
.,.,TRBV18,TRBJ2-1,TGTGCCAGCTCACCACCGTCGGGCGCGCCACTAGCCAACTCCTACAATGAGCAGTTCTTC,CASSPPSGAPLANSYNEQFF
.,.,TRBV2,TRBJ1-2,TGTGCCAGCATTCGATTAACCGGGACACCGGCAGCCGCCTTC,CASIRLTGTPAAAF
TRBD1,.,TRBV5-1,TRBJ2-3,TGCGCCAGCAGCTTGTTCGGACAGGACACAGATACGCAGTATTTT,CASSLFGQDTDTQYF
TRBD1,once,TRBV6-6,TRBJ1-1,TGTGCCAGCGCGCGGGACAGGAACACTGAAGCTTTCTTT,CASARDRNTEAFF